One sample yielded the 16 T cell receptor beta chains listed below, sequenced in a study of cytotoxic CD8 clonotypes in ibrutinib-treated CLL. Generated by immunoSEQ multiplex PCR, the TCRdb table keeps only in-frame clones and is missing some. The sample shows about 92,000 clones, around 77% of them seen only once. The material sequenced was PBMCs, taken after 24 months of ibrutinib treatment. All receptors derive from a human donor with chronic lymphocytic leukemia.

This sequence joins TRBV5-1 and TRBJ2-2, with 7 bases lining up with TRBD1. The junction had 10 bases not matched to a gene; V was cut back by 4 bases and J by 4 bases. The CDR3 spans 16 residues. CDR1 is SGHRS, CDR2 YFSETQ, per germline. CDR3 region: CASSQLGTEVTGELFF. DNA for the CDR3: TGCGCCAGCAGCCAGCTTGGGACAGAAGTCACCGGGGAGCTGTTTTTT.

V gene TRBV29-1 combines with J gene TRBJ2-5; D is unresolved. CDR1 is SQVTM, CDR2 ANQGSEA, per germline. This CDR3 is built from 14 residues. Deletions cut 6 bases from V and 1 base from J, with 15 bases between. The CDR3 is CSVYLIEVQETQYF. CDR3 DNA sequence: TGCAGCGTCTACCTCATAGAGGTCCAAGAGACCCAGTACTTC.

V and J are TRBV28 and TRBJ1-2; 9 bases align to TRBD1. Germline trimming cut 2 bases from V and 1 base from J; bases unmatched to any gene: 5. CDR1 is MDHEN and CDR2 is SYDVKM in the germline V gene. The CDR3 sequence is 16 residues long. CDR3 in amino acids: CASSLAGTGINYGYTF. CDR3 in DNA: TGTGCCAGCAGTTTAGCCGGGACAGGGATTAACTATGGCTACACCTTC.

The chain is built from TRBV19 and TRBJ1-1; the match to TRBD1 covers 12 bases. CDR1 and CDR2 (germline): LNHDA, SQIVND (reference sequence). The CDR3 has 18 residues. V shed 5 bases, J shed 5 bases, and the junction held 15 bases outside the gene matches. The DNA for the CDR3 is TGTGCCAGTAGTTTGGTGCCCCGGGACAGGGGGCTTCGGACTGAAGCTTTCTTT. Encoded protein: CASSLVPRDRGLRTEAFF.

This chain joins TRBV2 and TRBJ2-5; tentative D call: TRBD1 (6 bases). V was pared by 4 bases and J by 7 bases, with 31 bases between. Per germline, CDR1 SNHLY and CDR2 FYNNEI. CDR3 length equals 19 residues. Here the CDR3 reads CASSVIDGAGVSWDVTQYF. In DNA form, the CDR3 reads TGTGCCAGCAGTGTGATCGATGGGGCAGGGGTGTCCTGGGATGTGACCCAGTACTTC. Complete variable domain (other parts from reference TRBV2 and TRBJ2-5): EPEVTQTPSHQVTQMGQEVILRCVPISNHLYFYWYRQILGQKVEFLVSFYNNEISEKSEIFDDQFSVERPDGSNFTLKIRSTKLEDSAMYFCASSVIDGAGVSWDVTQYFGPGTRLLVL.

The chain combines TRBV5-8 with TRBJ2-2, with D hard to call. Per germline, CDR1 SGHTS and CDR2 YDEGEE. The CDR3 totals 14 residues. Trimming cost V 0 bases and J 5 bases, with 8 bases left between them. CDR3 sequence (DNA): TGTGCCAGCAGCTTGGTATTGGTTACCGGGGAGCTGTTTTTT. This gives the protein CASSLVLVTGELFF.

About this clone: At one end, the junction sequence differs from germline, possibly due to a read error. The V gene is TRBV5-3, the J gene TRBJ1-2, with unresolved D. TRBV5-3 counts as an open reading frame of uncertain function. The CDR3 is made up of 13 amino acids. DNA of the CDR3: TGTGCCAGCAGCTTAGACGGGAACTATGGCTACACCTTC. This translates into CASSLDGNYGYTF.

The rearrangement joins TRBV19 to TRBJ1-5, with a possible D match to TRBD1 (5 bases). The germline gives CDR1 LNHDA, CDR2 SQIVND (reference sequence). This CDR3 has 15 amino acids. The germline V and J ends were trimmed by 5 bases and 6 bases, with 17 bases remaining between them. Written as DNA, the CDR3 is TGTGCCAGTAGTGGGGGAGGGACGGGCCGTCAGCCCCAGCATTTT. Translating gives CASSGGGTGRQPQHF.

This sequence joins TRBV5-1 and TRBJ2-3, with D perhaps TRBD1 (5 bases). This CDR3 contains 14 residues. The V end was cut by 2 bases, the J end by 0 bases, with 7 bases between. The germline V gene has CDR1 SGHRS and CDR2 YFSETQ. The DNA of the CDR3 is TGCGCCAGCAGCTTTGGGGCTAGCACAGATACGCAGTATTTT. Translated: CASSFGASTDTQYF.

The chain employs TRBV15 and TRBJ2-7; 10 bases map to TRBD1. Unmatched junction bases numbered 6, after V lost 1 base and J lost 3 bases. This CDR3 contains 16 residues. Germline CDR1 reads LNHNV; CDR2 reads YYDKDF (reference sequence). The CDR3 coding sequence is TGTGCCACCAGCAGAGCAACCGGGACAGGGGACTACGAGCAGTACTTC. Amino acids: CATSRATGTGDYEQYF.

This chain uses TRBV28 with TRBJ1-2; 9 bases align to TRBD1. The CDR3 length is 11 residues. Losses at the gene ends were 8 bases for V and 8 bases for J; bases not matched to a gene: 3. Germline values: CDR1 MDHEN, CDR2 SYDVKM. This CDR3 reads CASRQGVGYTF. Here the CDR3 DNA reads TGTGCCAGCCGACAGGGGGTAGGCTACACCTTC.

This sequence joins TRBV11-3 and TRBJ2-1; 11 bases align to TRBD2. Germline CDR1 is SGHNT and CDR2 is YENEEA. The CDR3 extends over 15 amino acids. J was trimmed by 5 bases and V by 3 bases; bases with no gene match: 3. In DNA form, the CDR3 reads TGTGCCAGCAGCTTCGGGACTAGCGGAAACAATGAGCAGTTCTTC. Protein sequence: CASSFGTSGNNEQFF.

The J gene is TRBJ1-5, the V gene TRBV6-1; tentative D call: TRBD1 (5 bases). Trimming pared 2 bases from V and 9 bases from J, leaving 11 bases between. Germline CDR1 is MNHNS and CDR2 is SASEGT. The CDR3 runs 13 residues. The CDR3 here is CASSESWGVPQHF. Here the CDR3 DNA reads TGTGCCAGCAGTGAAAGCTGGGGGGTGCCCCAGCATTTT.

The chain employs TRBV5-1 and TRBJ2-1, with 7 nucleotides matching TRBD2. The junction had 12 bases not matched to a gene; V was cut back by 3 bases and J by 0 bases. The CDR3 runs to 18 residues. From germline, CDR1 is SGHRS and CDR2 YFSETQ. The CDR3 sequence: CASSSSGGRASSYNEQFF. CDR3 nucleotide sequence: TGCGCCAGCAGCTCTAGCGGAGGAAGGGCTAGCTCCTACAATGAGCAGTTCTTC. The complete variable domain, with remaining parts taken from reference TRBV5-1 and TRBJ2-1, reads KAGVTQTPRYLIKTRGQQVTLSCSPISGHRSVSWYQQTPGQGLQFLFEYFSETQRNKGNFPGRFSGRQFSNSRSEMNVSTLELGDSALYLCASSSSGGRASSYNEQFFGPGTRLTVL.

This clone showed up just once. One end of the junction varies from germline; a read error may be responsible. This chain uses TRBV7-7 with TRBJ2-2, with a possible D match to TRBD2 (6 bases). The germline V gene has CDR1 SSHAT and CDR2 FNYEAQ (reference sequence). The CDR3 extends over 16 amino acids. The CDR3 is CASSLGSGFGSGELFF. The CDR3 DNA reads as TGTGCTAGCAGCTTAGGGAGCGGGTTTGGATCCGGGGAGCTGTTTTTT. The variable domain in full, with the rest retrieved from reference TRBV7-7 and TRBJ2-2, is GAGVSQSPRYKVTKRGQDVTLRCDPISSHATLYWYQQALGQGPEFLTYFNYEAQPDKSGLPSDRFSAERPEGSISTLTIQRTEQRDSAMYRCASSLGSGFGSGELFFGEGSRLTVL.

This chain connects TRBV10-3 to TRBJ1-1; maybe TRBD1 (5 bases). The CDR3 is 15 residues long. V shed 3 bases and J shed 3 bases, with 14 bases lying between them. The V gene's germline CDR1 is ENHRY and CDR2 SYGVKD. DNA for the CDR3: TGTGCCATCAGTGATGGGCAGGGATTGCACACTGAAGCTTTCTTT. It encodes CAISDGQGLHTEAFF.